Sequencing of this T cell receptor beta chain was carried out in a study of blood T cell repertoires in COVID-19. The CDR3 totals 12 residues. The germline V and J ends were trimmed by 6 bases and 3 bases, with 8 bases remaining between them. Germline loops: CDR1 MNHEY, CDR2 SVGAGI. Clones were sequenced by immunoSEQ multiplex PCR, and TCRdb holds only the in-frame ones, with some missing. This sample has approximately 45,000 clones, with approximately 88% found just once. The sample taken for sequencing was peripheral blood. This chain joins TRBV6-5 and TRBJ1-1; D is ambiguous. The source of this sequence is a woman aged 40 to 50 with acute or convalescent COVID-19. The CDR3 spells CASSGDYTEAFF. In DNA form, the CDR3 reads TGTGCCAGCAGCGGGGATTACACTGAAGCTTTCTTT.